The 12 T cell receptor beta chains below all came from one sample that was sequenced in a study of shared clonotypes between healthy human individuals. Profiled with immunoSEQ multiplex PCR; TCRdb holds only in-frame clones, not every one. The sample includes roughly 1,600,000 clones, just under 99% of them seen just once. The sample consisted of naive CD4+ T cells sorted from blood. The subset here: CD45RA+ positively selected. The origin of the receptors is a man aged 25 to 45 in good health.

V and J are TRBV18 and TRBJ2-1, with unresolved D. CDR1 is KGHSH, CDR2 LQKENI, per germline. The ends were cut back, 6 bases at V and 0 bases at J, with 15 bases in the middle. The length of the CDR3 is 16 residues. The CDR3 loop reads CASSPSGVSSYNEQFF. CDR3 DNA: TGTGCCAGCTCGCCCTCGGGCGTGAGCTCCTACAATGAGCAGTTCTTC.

This chain uses TRBV5-4 with TRBJ1-2; 8 bases line up with TRBD1. This CDR3 has 15 residues. J was trimmed by 5 bases and V by 4 bases; bases with no gene match: 10. The germline CDR1 and CDR2 sequences are SGHNT and YYREEE (reference sequence). CDR3 sequence: CASSNGQGGLYGYTF. The CDR3 bases are TGTGCCAGCAGCAACGGACAGGGAGGCTTATATGGCTACACCTTC.

The chain carries TRBV9 and TRBJ2-2; no definite D call. Deletions cut 6 bases from V and 5 bases from J, with 5 bases between. Germline CDR1 and CDR2: SGDLS and YYNGEE. The CDR3 consists of 11 residues. For the CDR3, the DNA is TGTGCCAGCACCCTAACCGGGGAGCTGTTTTTT. Amino acids: CASTLTGELFF. Complete variable domain (other parts from reference TRBV9 and TRBJ2-2): DSGVTQTPKHLITATGQRVTLRCSPRSGDLSVYWYQQSLDQGLQFLIQYYNGEERAKGNILERFSAQQFPDLHSELNLSSLELGDSALYFCASTLTGELFFGEGSRLTVL.

This rearrangement joins TRBV19 to TRBJ1-2, with a possible D match to TRBD1 (5 bases). The V gene's germline CDR1 is LNHDA and CDR2 SQIVND (reference sequence). V dropped 5 bases and J dropped 4 bases, with 8 bases sitting between them. This CDR3 contains 12 residues. CDR3 residues: CASSEDTYGYTF. As DNA, the CDR3 is TGTGCCAGTAGTGAGGACACCTATGGCTACACCTTC.

The chain is built from TRBV30 and TRBJ2-1; possibly TRBD1 for D (6 bases). The CDR3 has 14 residues. Germline CDR1 and CDR2: GTSNPN and SVGIG (reference sequence). V lost 1 base, J lost 9 bases, and 16 bases lay in between. The CDR3 sequence is CAWSGAGAPGEQFF. The CDR3 nucleotides read TGTGCCTGGAGTGGAGCAGGGGCGCCGGGTGAGCAGTTCTTC. Based on the CDR3 plus reference TRBV30 and TRBJ2-1, the full variable domain is SQTIHQWPATLVQPVGSPLSLECTVEGTSNPNLYWYRQAAGRGLQLLFYSVGIGQISSEVPQNLSASRPQDRQFILSSKKLLLSDSGFYLCAWSGAGAPGEQFFGPGTRLTVL.

This chain links TRBV18 with TRBJ2-7, with TRBD2 matching 7 bases. Germline loops: CDR1 KGHSH, CDR2 LQKENI. The J segment lost 5 bases and the V segment lost 6 bases, leaving 10 bases of the junction unmatched. The CDR3 spans 14 residues. The CDR3 loop is CASSRSDRGDEQYF. CDR3 nucleotide sequence: TGTGCCAGCTCCCGATCTGACCGGGGGGACGAGCAGTACTTC.

Details on this clone: In the same sample, other DNA sequences code for this CDR3. The gene calls are TRBV7-9 and TRBJ1-2, with D unclear. CDR1 is SEHNR, CDR2 FQNEAQ, per germline (reference sequence). The CDR3 spans 12 residues. Trimming pared 3 bases from V and 5 bases from J, leaving 7 bases between. The CDR3 here is CASSLDSYGYTF. CDR3 nucleotides: TGTGCCAGCAGCTTGGACTCTTATGGCTACACCTTC.

About this clone: This sample also contains other DNA sequences that code for the same CDR3. Written as DNA, the CDR3 is TGCGCCAGCAGCCTTGGACTAGCGGGAGGGCCGGAGGAGACCCAGTACTTC. Translation gives CASSLGLAGGPEETQYF. The J gene is TRBJ2-5, the V gene TRBV5-1, with 15 positions matching TRBD2. The CDR3 runs to 17 residues. Germline V gene data show CDR1 as SGHRS and CDR2 as YFSETQ. V was clipped by 4 bases and J by 5 bases; unmatched bases: 9.

V is TRBV6-5 and J is TRBJ1-2, with a tentative D call TRBD1 (6 bases). Germline V lookup: CDR1 MNHEY, CDR2 SVGAGI. V was trimmed by 6 bases and J by 4 bases, leaving 15 bases between them. This CDR3 is 14 amino acids long. CDR3 sequence: CASSPTGQSYGYTF. In nucleotides, the CDR3 is TGTGCCAGCAGCCCCACCGGACAGTCCTATGGCTACACCTTC.

The V call is TRBV5-4, the J call TRBJ1-1; D is unresolved. Germline loops: CDR1 SGHNT, CDR2 YYREEE (reference sequence). Trimming left V 0 bases short and J 6 bases short, with 9 bases between. This CDR3 contains 13 residues. As DNA, the CDR3 is TGTGCCAGCAGCTTGGAGGCCATGGCTGAAGCTTTCTTT. As protein: CASSLEAMAEAFF.

J is TRBJ1-4 and V is TRBV6-5; the D gene is possibly TRBD1 (6 bases). The CDR3 is 13 amino acids. Trimming stripped 6 bases from V and 6 bases from J, with 11 bases between. Germline CDR1 and CDR2: MNHEY and SVGAGI. In DNA form, the CDR3 reads TGTGCCAGCAGAATAGGGGGAGATGAAAAACTGTTTTTT. It encodes CASRIGGDEKLFF.

The J gene is TRBJ2-3, the V gene TRBV4-3; 8 bases are a match to TRBD2. CDR1 and CDR2 (germline): LGHNA, YSLEER. Trimming removed 1 base from V and 3 bases from J; junction bases left unmatched: 6. The CDR3 is 16 amino acids. CDR3 region: CASSQAAGGRTDTQYF. For the CDR3, the DNA is TGCGCCAGCAGCCAAGCTGCGGGAGGTAGGACAGATACGCAGTATTTT.